Given below is one T cell receptor beta chain in context. The antigen is undetermined. CDR1 SGHNT and CDR2 YENEEA come from the germline V gene. The CDR3 spans 12 residues. The germline V and J ends were trimmed by 7 bases and 8 bases, with 13 bases remaining between them. Individual cDNA molecules received unique molecular identifiers in the library. Via MiXCR, TCRdb re-called the RACE reads, giving one row per CDR3 protein. The sample consists of some 79,000 distinct CDR3 sequences, approximately 11% of them appearing once. This entry comes from a study of human T cells and chemical hapten exposure. About the research overall: An area of 2 cm by around 2 cm on upper inner arm skin received 2% DPC for sensitization.

The sample's time point: patch test 3, about 24 weeks after DPC sensitization. The treatment is: therapeutic diphenylcyclopropenone sensitization with weekly scalp DPC. Unfractionated whole blood was the source of the extracted total RNA. Broader study findings: No change in TCRs above 1 in 1000 frequency was produced by DPC sensitization.

The source material was whole blood, sampled in connection with sensitization to the hapten diphenylcyclopropenone (DPC). The sequence derives from a woman between 45 and 65 years old with alopecia areata. Some clones in this sample may be carry-over from other donors' samples. V usage is TRBV11-3 and J usage is TRBJ2-3, with D unclear. CDR3 region: CASIKQSRTQYF. CDR3 nucleotides: TGTGCCAGCATCAAACAGAGCCGTACGCAGTATTTT.